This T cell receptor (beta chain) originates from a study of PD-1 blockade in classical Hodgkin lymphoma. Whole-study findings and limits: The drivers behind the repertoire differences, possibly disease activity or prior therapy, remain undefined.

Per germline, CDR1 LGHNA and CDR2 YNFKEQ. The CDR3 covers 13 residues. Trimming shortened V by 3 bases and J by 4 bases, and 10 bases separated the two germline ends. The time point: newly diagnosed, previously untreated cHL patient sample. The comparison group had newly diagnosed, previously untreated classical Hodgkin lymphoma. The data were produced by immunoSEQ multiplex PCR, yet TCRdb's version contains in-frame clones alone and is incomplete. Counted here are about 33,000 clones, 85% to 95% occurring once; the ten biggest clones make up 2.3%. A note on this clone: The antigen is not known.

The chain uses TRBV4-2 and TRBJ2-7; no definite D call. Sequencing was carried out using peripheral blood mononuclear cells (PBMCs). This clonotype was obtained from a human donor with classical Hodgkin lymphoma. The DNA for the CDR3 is TGTGCCAGCAGCCACGCCACTGGGTACGAGCAGTACTTC. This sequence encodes CASSHATGYEQYF.